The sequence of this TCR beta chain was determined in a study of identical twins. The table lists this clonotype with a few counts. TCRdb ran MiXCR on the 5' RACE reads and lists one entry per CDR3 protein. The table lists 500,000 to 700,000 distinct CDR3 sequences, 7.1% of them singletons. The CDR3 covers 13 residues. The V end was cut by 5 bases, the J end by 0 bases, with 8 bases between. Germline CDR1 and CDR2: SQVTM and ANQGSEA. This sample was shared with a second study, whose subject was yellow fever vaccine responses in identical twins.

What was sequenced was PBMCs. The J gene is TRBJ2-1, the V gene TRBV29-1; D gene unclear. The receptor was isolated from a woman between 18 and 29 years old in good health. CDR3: CSVIYSSYNEQFF. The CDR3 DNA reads TGCAGCGTTATCTACAGCTCCTACAATGAGCAGTTCTTC.